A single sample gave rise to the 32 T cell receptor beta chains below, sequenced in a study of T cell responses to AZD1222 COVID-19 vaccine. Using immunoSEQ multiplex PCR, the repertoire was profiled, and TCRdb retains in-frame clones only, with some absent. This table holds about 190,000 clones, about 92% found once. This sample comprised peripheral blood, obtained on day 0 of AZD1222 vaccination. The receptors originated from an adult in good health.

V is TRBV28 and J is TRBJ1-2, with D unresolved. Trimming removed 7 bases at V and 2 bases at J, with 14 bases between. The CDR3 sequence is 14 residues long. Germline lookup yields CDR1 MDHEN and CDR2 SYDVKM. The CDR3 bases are TGTGCCAGCACGCTCTCCAGTCTCAACTATGGCTACACCTTC. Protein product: CASTLSSLNYGYTF.

The CDR3: CASSLAGYLYGYTF. For the CDR3, the DNA is TGCGCCAGCAGCTTGGCCGGCTACCTCTATGGCTACACCTTC. The gene calls are TRBV5-1 and TRBJ1-2; D call uncertain. Per the germline V gene, CDR1 is SGHRS and CDR2 is YFSETQ. This CDR3 has 14 residues. V shed 0 bases and J shed 4 bases, with 10 bases lying between them.

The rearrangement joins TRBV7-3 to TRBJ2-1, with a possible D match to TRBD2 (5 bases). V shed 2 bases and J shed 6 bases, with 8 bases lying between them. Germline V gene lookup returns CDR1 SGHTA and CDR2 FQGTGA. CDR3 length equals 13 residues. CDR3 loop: CASSLRGPNEQFF. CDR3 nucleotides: TGTGCCAGCAGCTTACGGGGTCCCAATGAGCAGTTCTTC.

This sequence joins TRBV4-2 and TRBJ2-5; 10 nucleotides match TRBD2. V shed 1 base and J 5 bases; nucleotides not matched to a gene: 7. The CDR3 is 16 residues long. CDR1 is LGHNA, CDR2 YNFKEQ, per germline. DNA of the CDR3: TGTGCCAGCAGCCAAGTGGCTAGCGGGGGCGACGAGACCCAGTACTTC. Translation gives CASSQVASGGDETQYF.

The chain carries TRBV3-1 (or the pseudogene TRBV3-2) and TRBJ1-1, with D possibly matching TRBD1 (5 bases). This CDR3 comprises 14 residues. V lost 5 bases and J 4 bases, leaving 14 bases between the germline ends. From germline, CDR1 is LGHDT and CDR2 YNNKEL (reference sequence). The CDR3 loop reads CASSWGDFSTEAFF. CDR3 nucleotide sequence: TGTGCCAGCAGCTGGGGGGACTTTTCCACTGAAGCTTTCTTT.

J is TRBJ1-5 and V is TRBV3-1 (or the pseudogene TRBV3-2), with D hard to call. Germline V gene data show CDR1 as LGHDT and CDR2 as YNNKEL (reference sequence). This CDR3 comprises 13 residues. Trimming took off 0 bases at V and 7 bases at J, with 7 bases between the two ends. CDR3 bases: TGTGCCAGCAGCCAAGATCTAGGACAGCCCCAGCATTTT. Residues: CASSQDLGQPQHF.

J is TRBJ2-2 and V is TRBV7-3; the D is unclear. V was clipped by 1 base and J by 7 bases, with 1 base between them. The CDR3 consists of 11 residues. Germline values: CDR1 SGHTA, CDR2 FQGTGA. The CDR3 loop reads CASSLNGELFF. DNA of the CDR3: TGTGCCAGCAGCTTAAACGGGGAGCTGTTTTTT.

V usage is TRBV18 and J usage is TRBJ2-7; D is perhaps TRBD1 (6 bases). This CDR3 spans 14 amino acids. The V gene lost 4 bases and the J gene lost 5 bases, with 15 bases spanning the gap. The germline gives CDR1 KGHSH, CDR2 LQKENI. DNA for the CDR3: TGTGCCAGCTCACGCTACCAGGGGAGCGACGAGCAGTACTTC. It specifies CASSRYQGSDEQYF. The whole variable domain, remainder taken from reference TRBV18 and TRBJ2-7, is NAGVMQNPRHLVRRRGQEARLRCSPMKGHSHVYWYRQLPEEGLKFMVYLQKENIIDESGMPKERFSAEFPKEGPSILRIQQVVRGDSAAYFCASSRYQGSDEQYFGPGTRLTVT.

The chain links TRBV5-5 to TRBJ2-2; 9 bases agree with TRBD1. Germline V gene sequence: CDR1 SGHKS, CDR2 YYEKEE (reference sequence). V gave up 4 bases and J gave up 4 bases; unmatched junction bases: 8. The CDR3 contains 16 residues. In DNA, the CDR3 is TGTGCCAGCAGCCAGGGACAGGGAGTAGGCACCGGGGAGCTGTTTTTT. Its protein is CASSQGQGVGTGELFF.

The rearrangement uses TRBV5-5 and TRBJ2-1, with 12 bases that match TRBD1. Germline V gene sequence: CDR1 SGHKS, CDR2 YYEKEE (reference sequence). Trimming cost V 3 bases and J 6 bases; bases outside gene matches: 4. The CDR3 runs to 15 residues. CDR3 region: CASSWGQGAPNEQFF. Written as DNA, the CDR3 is TGTGCCAGCAGCTGGGGACAGGGGGCGCCCAATGAGCAGTTCTTC.

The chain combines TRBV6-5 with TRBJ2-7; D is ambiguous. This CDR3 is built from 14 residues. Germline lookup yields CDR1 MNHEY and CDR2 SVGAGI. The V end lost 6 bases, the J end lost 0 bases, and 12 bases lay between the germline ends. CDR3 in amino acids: CASSLDWSSYEQYF. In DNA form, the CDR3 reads TGTGCCAGCAGCCTAGACTGGAGCTCCTACGAGCAGTACTTC.

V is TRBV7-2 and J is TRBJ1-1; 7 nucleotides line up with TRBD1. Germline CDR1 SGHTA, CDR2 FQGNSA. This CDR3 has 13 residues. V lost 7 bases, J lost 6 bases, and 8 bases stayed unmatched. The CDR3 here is CASTADRVAEAFF. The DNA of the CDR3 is TGTGCCAGCACCGCAGACAGGGTAGCTGAAGCTTTCTTT. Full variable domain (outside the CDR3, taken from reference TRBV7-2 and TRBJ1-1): GAGVSQSPSNKVTEKGKDVELRCDPISGHTALYWYRQSLGQGLEFLIYFQGNSAPDKSGLPSDRFSAERTGGSVSTLTIQRTQQEDSAVYLCASTADRVAEAFFGQGTRLTVV.

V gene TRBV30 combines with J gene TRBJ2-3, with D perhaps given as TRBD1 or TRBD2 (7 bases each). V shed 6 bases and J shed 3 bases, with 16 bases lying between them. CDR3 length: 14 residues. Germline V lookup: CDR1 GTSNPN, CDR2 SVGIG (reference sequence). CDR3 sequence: CACRGNGGTDTQYF. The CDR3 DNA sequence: TGTGCCTGCAGGGGGAACGGGGGGACAGATACGCAGTATTTT.

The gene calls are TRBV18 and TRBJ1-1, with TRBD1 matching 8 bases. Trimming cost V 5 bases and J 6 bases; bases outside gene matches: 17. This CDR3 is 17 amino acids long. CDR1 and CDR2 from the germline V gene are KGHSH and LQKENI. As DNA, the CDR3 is TGTGCCAGCTCAGTATTACCACCGGGACAGGTAACCGCTGAAGCTTTCTTT. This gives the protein CASSVLPPGQVTAEAFF.

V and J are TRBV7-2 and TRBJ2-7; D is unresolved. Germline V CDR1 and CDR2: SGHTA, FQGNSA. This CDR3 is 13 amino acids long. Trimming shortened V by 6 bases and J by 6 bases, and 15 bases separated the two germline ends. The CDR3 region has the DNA TGTGCCAGCAGGCCGGGCTTGACCGGCGAGCAGTACTTC. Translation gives CASRPGLTGEQYF.

CDR3: CASSQVGGDPGANVLTF. Written as DNA, the CDR3 is TGTGCCAGCAGCCAAGTCGGGGGGGATCCTGGGGCCAACGTCCTGACTTTC. This rearrangement joins TRBV4-2 to TRBJ2-6; 8 nucleotides match TRBD2. From germline, CDR1 is LGHNA and CDR2 YNFKEQ. Trimming took 1 base from V and 2 from J; bases not matched to a gene: 4. The length of the CDR3 is 17 residues.

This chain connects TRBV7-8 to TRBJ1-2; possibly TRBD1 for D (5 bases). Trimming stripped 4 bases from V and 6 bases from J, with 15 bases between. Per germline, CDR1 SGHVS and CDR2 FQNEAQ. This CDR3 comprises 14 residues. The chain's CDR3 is CASSSDVGPNGYTF. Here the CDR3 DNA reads TGTGCCAGCAGCTCCGACGTGGGGCCTAATGGCTACACCTTC.

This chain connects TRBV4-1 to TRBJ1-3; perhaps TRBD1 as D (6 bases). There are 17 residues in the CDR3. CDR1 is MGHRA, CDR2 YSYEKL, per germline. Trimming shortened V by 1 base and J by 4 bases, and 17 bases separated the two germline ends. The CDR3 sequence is CASSQVRGGASGNTIYF. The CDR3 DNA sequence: TGCGCCAGCAGCCAAGTCCGTGGGGGCGCTTCCGGAAACACCATATATTTT.

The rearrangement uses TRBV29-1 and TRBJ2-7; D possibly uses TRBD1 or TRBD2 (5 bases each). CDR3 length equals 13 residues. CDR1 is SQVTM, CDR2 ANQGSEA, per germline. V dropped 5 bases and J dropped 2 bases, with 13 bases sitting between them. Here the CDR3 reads CSVLPEDTYEQYF. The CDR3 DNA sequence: TGCAGCGTTCTCCCGGAGGACACCTACGAGCAGTACTTC.

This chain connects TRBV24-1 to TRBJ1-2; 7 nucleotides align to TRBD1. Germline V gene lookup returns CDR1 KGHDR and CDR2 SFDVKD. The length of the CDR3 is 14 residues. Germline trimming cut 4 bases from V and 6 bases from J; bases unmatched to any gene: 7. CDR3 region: CATSEPDRVNGYTF. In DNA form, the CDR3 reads TGTGCCACCAGTGAGCCCGACAGGGTCAATGGCTACACCTTC.

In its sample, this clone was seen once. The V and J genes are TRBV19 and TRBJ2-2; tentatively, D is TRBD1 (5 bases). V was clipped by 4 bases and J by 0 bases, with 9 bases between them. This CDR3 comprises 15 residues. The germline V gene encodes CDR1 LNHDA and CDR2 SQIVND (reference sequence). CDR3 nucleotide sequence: TGTGCCAGTAGTACAAGACAGACGAACACCGGGGAGCTGTTTTTT. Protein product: CASSTRQTNTGELFF.

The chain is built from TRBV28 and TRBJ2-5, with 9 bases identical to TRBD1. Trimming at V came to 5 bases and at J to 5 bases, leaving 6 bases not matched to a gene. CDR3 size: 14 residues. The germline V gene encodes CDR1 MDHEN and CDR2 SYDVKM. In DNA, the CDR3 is TGTGCCAGCAGTGGGGACAGGGAGAGGGAGACCCAGTACTTC. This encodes CASSGDRERETQYF.

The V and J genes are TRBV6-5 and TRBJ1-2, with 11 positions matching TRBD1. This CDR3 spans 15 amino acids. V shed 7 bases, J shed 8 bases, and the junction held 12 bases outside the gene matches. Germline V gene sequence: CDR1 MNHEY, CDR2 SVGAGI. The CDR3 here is CASIGTGGPLRGYTF. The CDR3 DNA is TGTGCCAGCATTGGGACAGGGGGGCCCTTAAGAGGCTACACCTTC.

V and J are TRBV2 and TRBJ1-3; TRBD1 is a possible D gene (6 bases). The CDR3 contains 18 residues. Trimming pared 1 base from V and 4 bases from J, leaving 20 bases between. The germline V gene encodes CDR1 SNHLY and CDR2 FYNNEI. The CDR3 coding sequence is TGTGCCAGCAGTGAAGGGGCCCTGCCATCAGGGGCCGGAAACACCATATATTTT. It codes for CASSEGALPSGAGNTIYF.

The CDR3 reads CASSISPSSYNEQFF. CDR3 DNA sequence: TGTGCCAGTAGTATCAGCCCTAGCTCCTACAATGAGCAGTTCTTC. This chain uses TRBV19 with TRBJ2-1, with D unclear. Germline V CDR1 and CDR2: LNHDA, SQIVND (reference sequence). CDR3 length: 15 amino acids. V was pared by 3 bases and J by 0 bases, with 9 bases between.

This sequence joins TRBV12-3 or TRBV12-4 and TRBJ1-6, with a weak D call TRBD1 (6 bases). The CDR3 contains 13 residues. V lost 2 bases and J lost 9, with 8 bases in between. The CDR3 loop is CASSLRGSSPLHF. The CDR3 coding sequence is TGTGCCAGCAGTTTAAGGGGGTCTTCACCCCTCCACTTT.

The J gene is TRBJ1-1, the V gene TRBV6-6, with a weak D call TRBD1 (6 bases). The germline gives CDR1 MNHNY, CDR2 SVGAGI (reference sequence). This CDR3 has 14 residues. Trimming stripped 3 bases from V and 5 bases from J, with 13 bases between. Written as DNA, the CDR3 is TGTGCCAGCAGTTATACAGGGAGCCAAACTGAAGCTTTCTTT. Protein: CASSYTGSQTEAFF.

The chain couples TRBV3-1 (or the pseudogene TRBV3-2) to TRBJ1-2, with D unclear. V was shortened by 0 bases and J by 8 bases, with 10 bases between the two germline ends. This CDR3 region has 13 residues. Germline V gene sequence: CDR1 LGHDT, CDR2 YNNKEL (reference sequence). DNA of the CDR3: TGTGCCAGCAGCCAAGAAAGGGTCCGAGGCTACACCTTC. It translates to CASSQERVRGYTF.

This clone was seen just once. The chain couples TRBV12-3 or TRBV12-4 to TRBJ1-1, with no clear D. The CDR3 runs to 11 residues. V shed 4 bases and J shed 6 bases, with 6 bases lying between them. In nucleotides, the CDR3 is TGTGCCAGCAGTTATGGGGCTGAAGCTTTCTTT. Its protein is CASSYGAEAFF.

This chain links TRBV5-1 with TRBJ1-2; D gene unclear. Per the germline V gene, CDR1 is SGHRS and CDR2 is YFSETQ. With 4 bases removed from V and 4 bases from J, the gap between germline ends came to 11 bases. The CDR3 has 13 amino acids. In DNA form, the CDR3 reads TGCGCCAGCAGCCCGGACGGATCCTATGGCTACACCTTC. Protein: CASSPDGSYGYTF.

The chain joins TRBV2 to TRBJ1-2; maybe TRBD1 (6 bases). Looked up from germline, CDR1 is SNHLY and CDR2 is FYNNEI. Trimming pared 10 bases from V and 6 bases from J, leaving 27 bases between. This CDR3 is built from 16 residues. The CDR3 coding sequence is TGTGCCAACCTACTGGACGGGACATCCCCTGGAAATGGCTACACCTTC. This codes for CANLLDGTSPGNGYTF.

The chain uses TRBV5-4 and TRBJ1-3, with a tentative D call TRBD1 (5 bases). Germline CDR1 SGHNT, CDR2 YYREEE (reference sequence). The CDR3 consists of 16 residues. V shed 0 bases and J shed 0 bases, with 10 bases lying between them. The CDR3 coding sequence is TGTGCCAGCAGCTTGGCCGCAGGGTACTCTGGAAACACCATATATTTT. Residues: CASSLAAGYSGNTIYF.